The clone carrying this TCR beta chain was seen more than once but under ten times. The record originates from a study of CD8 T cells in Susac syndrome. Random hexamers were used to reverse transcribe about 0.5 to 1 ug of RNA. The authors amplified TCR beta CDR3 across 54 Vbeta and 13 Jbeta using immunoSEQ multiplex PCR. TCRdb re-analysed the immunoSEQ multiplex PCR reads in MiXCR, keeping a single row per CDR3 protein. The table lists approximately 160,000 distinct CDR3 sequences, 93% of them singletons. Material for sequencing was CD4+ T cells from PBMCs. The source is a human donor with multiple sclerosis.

CDR3 sequence reads: CASSLAGTRNDYGYTF. The CDR3 DNA reads as TGCGCCAGCAGCTTGGCCGGGACAAGGAATGACTATGGCTACACCTTC. The rearrangement uses TRBV5-1 and TRBJ1-2; tentatively, D is TRBD1 (6 bases). V dropped 0 bases and J dropped 3 bases, with 15 bases sitting between them. Germline-derived CDR1 and CDR2 are SGHRS and YFSETQ. The CDR3 is made up of 16 amino acids.